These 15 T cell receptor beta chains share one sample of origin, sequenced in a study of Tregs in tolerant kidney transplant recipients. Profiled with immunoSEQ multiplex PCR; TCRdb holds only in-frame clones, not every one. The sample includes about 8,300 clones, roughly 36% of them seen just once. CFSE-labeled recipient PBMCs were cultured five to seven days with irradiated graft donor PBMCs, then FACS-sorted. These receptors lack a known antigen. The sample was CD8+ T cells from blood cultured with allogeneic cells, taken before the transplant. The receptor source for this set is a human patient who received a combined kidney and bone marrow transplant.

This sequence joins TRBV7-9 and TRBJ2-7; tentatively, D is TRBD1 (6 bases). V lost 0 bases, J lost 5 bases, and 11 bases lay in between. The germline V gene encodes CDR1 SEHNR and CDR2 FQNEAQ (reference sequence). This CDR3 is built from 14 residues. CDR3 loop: CASSLALTGNEQYF. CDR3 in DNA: TGTGCCAGCAGCTTAGCTTTGACAGGAAACGAGCAGTACTTC.

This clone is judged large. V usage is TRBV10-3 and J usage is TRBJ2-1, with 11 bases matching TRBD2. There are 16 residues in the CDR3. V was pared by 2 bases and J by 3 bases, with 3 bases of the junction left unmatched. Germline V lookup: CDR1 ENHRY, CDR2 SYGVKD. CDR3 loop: CAISEIGLAGYNEQFF. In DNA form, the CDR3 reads TGTGCCATCAGTGAGATTGGACTAGCGGGCTACAATGAGCAGTTCTTC.

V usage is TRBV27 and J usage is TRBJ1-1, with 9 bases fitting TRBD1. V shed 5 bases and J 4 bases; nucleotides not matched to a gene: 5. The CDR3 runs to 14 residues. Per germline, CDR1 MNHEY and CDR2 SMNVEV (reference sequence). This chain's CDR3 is CASSPTGGSTEAFF. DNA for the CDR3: TGTGCCAGCAGTCCCACAGGGGGCTCCACTGAAGCTTTCTTT.

Here the CDR3 reads CASSLSGGAGSDTQYF. The CDR3 nucleotides read TGCGCCAGCAGCCTCAGCGGGGGGGCCGGATCAGATACGCAGTATTTT. The V gene is TRBV5-1, the J gene TRBJ2-3; 10 bases map to TRBD2. V was pared by 4 bases and J by 4 bases, with 9 bases of the junction left unmatched. Germline V lookup: CDR1 SGHRS, CDR2 YFSETQ. The CDR3 is 16 amino acids. The variable domain in full, with the rest retrieved from reference TRBV5-1 and TRBJ2-3, is KAGVTQTPRYLIKTRGQQVTLSCSPISGHRSVSWYQQTPGQGLQFLFEYFSETQRNKGNFPGRFSGRQFSNSRSEMNVSTLELGDSALYLCASSLSGGAGSDTQYFGPGTRLTVL.

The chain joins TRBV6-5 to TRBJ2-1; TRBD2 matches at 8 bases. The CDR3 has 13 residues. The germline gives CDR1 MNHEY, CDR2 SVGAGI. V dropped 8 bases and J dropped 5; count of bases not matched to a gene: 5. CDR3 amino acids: CASRLALHNEQFF. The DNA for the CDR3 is TGTGCCAGCCGACTAGCGCTACACAATGAGCAGTTCTTC.

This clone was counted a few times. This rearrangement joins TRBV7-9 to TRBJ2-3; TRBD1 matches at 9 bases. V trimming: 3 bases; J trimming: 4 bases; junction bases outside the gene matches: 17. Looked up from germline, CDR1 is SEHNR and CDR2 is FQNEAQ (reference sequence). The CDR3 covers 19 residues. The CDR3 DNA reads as TGTGCCAGCAGCTTGGGATATAGACGGGACAGGGTACTTGCAGATACGCAGTATTTT. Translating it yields CASSLGYRRDRVLADTQYF.

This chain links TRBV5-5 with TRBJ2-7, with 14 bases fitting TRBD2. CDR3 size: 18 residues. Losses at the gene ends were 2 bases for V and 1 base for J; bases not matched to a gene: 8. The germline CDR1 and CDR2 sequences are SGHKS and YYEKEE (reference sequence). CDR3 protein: CASSFGLAGGLLSYEQYF. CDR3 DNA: TGTGCCAGCAGCTTCGGACTAGCGGGAGGACTCCTTTCCTACGAGCAGTACTTC.

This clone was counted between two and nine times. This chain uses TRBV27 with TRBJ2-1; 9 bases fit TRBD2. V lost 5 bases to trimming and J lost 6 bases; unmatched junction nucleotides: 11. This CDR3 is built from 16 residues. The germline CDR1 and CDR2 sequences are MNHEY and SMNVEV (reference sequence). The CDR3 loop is CASSALGASGTNEQFF. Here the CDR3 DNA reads TGTGCCAGCAGTGCTCTAGGGGCTAGCGGGACCAATGAGCAGTTCTTC.

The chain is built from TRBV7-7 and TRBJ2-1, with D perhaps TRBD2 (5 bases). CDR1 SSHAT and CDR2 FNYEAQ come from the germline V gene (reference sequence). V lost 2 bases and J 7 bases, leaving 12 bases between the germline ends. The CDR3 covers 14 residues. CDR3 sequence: CASSLTLAGNEQFF. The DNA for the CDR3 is TGTGCCAGCAGCTTAACCCTTGCGGGTAATGAGCAGTTCTTC.

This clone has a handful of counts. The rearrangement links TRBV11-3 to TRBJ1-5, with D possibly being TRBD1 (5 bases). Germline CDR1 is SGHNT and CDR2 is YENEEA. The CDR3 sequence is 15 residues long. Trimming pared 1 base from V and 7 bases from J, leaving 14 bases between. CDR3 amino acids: CASSLVVQGSQPQHF. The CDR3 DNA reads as TGTGCCAGCAGCTTAGTGGTTCAGGGTAGCCAGCCCCAGCATTTT. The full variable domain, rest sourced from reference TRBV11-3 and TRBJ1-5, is EAGVVQSPRYKIIEKKQPVAFWCNPISGHNTLYWYLQNLGQGPELLIRYENEEAVDDSQLPKDRFSAERLKGVDSTLKIQPAELGDSAVYLCASSLVVQGSQPQHFGDGTRLSIL.

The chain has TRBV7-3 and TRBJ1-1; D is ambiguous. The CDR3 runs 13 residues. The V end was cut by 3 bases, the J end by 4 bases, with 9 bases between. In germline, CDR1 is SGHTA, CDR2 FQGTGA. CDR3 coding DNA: TGTGCCAGCAGCTTCGGTACGTCCACTGAAGCTTTCTTT. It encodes CASSFGTSTEAFF.

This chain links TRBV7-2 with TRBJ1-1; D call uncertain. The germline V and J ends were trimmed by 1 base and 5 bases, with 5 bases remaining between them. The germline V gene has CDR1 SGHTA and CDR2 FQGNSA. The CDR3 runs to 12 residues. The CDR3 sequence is CASSLGTTEAFF. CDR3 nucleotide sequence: TGTGCCAGCAGCTTAGGAACTACTGAAGCTTTCTTT.

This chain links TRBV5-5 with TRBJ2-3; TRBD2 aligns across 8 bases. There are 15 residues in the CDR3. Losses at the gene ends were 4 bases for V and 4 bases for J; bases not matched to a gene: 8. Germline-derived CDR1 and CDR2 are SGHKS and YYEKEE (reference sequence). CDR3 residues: CASSQRTSLADTQYF. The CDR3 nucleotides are TGTGCCAGCAGCCAAAGGACTAGCTTGGCAGATACGCAGTATTTT.

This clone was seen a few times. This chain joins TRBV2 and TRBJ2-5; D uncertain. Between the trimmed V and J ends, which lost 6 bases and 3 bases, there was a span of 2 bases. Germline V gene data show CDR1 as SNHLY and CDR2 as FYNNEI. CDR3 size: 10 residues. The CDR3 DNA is TGTGCCAGCAGCAAAGAGACCCAGTACTTC. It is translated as CASSKETQYF.

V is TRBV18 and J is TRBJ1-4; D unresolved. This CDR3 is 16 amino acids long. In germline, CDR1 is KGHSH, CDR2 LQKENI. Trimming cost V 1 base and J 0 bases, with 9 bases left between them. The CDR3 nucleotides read TGTGCCAGCTCACCACAATTCGACACAACTAATGAAAAACTGTTTTTT. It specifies CASSPQFDTTNEKLFF.